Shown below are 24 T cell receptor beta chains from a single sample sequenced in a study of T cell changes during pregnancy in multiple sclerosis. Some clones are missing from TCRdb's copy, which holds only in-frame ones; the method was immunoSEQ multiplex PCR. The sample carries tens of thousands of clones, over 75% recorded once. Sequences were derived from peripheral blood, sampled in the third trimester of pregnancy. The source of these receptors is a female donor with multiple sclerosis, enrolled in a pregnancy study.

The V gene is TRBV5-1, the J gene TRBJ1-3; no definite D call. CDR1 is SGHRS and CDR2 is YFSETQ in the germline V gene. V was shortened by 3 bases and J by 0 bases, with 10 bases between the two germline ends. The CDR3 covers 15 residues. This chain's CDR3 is CASSSSGSSGNTIYF. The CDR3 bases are TGCGCCAGCAGCTCTTCGGGTTCCTCTGGAAACACCATATATTTT. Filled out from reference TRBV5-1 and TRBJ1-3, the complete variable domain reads KAGVTQTPRYLIKTRGQQVTLSCSPISGHRSVSWYQQTPGQGLQFLFEYFSETQRNKGNFPGRFSGRQFSNSRSEMNVSTLELGDSALYLCASSSSGSSGNTIYFGEGSWLTVV.

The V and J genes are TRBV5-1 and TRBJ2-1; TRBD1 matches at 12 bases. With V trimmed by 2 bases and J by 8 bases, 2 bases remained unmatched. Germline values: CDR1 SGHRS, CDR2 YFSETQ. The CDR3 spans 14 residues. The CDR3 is CASSLGTGGHEQFF. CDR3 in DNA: TGCGCCAGCAGCTTAGGGACAGGGGGCCATGAGCAGTTCTTC.

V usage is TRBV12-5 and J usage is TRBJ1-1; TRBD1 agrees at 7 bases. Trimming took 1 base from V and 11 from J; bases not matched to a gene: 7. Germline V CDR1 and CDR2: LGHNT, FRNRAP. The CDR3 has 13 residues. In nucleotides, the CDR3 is TGTGCTAGTGGTTTGGACCGACAGGGATGGGCTTTCTTT. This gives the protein CASGLDRQGWAFF.

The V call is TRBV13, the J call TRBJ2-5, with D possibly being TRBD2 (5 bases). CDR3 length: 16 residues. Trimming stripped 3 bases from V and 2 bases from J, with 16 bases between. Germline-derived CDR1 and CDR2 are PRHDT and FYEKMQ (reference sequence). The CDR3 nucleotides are TGTGCCAGCAGCTTGTCCTCAAGCGGCGGACAAGAGACCCAGTACTTC. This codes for CASSLSSSGGQETQYF.

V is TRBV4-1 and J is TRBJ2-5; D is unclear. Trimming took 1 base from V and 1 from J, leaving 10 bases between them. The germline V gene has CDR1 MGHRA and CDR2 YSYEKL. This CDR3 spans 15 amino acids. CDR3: CASSQGEAFQETQYF. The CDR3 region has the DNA TGCGCCAGCAGCCAAGGAGAGGCCTTCCAAGAGACCCAGTACTTC.

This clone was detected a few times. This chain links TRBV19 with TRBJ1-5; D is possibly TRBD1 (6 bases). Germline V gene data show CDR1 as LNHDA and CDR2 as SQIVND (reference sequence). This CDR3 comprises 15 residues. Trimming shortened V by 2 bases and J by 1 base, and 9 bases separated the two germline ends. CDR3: CASSIQQGSNQPQHF. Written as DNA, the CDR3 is TGTGCCAGTAGTATACAACAGGGAAGCAATCAGCCCCAGCATTTT.

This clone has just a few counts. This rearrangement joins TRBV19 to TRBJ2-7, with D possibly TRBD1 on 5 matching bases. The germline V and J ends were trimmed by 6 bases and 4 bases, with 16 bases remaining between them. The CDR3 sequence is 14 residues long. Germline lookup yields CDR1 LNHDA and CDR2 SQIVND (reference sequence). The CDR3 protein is CASRPGHFSYEQYF. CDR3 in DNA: TGTGCCAGTAGACCCGGACATTTTTCTTACGAGCAGTACTTC. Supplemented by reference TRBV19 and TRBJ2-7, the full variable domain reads DGGITQSPKYLFRKEGQNVTLSCEQNLNHDAMYWYRQDPGQGLRLIYYSQIVNDFQKGDIAEGYSVSREKKESFPLTVTSAQKNPTAFYLCASRPGHFSYEQYFGPGTRLTVT.

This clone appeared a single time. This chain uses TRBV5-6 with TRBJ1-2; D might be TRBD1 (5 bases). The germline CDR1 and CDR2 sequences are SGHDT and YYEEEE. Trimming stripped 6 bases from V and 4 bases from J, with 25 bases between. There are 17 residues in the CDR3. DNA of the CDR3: TGTGCCAGCACCAACGTCCCAGGGTCCCGCCTCGCCTATGGCTACACCTTC. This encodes CASTNVPGSRLAYGYTF.

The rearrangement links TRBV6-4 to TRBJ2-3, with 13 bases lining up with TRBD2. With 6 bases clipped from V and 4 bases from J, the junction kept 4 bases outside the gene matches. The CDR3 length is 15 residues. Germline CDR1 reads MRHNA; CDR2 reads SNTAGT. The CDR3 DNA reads TGTGCCAGCAGCACCGGGACTAGCGGGGCAGATACGCAGTATTTT. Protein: CASSTGTSGADTQYF.

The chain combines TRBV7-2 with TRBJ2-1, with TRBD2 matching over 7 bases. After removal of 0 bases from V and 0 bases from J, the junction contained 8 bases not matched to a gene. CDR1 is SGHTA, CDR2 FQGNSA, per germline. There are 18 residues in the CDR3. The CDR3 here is CASSLAPASSGSYNEQFF. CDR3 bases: TGTGCCAGCAGCTTAGCGCCGGCGTCTAGCGGCTCCTACAATGAGCAGTTCTTC.

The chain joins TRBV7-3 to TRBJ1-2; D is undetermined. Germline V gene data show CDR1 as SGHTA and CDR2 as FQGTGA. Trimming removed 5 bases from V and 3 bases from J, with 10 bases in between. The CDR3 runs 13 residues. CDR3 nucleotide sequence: TGTGCCAGCAGCCTCTACTCGGACTATGGCTACACCTTC. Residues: CASSLYSDYGYTF.

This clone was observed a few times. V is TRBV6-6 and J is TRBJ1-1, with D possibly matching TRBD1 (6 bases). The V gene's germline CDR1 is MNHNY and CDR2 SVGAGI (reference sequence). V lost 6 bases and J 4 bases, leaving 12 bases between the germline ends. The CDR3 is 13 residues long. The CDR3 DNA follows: TGTGCCAGCAGCACAGGGAAGGTCACTGAAGCTTTCTTT. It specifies CASSTGKVTEAFF.

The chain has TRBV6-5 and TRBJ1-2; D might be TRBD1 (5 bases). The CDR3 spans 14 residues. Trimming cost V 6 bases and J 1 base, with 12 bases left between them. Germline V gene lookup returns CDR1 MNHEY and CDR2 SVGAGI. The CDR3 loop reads CASRGGPVNYGYTF. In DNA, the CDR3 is TGTGCCAGCAGGGGGGGTCCCGTTAACTATGGCTACACCTTC.

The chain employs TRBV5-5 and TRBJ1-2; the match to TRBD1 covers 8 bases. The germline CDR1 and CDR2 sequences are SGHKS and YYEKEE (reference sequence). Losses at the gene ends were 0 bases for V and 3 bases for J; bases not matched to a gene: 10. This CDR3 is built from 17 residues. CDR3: CASSLGDRGLLYYGYTF. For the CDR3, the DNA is TGTGCCAGCAGCTTGGGAGACAGGGGACTCCTTTACTATGGCTACACCTTC.

The CDR3 bases are TGTGCCAGTAGTATAGACGTGGTAGGGGGTACGCAGTATTTT. This translates into CASSIDVVGGTQYF. The V and J genes are TRBV19 and TRBJ2-3; D may be TRBD1 (6 bases). This CDR3 is built from 14 residues. CDR1 and CDR2 (germline): LNHDA, SQIVND (reference sequence). Trimming pared 0 bases from V and 8 bases from J, leaving 12 bases between.

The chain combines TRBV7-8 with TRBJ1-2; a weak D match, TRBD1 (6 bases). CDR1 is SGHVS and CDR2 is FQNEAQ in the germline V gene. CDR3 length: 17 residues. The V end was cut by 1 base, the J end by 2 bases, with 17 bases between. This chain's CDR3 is CASSLDVRGGGNYGYTF. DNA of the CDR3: TGTGCCAGCAGCTTAGATGTCAGGGGAGGGGGAAACTATGGCTACACCTTC.

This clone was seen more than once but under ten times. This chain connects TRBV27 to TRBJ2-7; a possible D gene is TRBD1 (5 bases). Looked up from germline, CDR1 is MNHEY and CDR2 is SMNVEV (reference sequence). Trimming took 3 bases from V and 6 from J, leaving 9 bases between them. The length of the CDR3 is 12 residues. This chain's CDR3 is CASSFQGVEQYF. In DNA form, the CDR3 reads TGTGCCAGCAGTTTTCAAGGGGTCGAGCAGTACTTC.

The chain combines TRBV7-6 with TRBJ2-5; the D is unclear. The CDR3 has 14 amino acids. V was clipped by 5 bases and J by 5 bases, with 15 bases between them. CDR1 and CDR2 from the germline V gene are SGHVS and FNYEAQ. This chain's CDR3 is CASSTNTGEETQYF. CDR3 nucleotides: TGTGCCAGCAGCACAAACACCGGAGAGGAGACCCAGTACTTC.

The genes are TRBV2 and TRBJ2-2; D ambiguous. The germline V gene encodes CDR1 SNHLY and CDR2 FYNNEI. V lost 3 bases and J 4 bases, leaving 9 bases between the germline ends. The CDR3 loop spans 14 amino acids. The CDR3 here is CASSDARSTGELFF. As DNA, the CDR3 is TGTGCCAGCAGTGATGCAAGGAGCACCGGGGAGCTGTTTTTT.

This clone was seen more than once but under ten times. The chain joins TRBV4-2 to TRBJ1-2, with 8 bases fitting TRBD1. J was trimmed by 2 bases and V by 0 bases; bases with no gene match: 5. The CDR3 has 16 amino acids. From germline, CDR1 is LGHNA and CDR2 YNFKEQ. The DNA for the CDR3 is TGTGCCAGCAGCCAAGACGGACAGGGAGCAAACTATGGCTACACCTTC. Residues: CASSQDGQGANYGYTF.

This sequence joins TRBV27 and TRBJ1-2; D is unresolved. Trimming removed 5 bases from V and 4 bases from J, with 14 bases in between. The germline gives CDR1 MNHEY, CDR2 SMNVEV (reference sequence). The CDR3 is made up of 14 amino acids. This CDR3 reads CASSPETEGYGYTF. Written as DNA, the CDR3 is TGTGCCAGCAGTCCTGAGACGGAGGGCTATGGCTACACCTTC.

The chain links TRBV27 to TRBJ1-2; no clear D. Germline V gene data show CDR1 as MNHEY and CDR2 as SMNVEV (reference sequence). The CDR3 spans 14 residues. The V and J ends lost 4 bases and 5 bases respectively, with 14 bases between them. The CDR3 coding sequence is TGTGCCAGCAGTTCCTTGGGCCGTCCTTATGGCTACACCTTC. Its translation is CASSSLGRPYGYTF.

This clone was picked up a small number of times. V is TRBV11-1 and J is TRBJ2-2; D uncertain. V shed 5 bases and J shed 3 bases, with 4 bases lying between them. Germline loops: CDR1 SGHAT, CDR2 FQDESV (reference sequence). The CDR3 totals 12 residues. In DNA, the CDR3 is TGTGCCAGCAGCCCCGACACCGGGGAGCTGTTTTTT. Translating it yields CASSPDTGELFF.

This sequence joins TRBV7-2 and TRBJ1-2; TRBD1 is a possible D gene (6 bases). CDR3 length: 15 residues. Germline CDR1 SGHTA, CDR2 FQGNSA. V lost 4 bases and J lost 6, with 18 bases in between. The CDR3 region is CASSSTPGVENGYTF. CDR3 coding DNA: TGTGCCAGCAGCTCCACCCCAGGGGTGGAGAATGGCTACACCTTC. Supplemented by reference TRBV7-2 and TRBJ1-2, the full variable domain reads GAGVSQSPSNKVTEKGKDVELRCDPISGHTALYWYRQSLGQGLEFLIYFQGNSAPDKSGLPSDRFSAERTGGSVSTLTIQRTQQEDSAVYLCASSSTPGVENGYTFGSGTRLTVV.